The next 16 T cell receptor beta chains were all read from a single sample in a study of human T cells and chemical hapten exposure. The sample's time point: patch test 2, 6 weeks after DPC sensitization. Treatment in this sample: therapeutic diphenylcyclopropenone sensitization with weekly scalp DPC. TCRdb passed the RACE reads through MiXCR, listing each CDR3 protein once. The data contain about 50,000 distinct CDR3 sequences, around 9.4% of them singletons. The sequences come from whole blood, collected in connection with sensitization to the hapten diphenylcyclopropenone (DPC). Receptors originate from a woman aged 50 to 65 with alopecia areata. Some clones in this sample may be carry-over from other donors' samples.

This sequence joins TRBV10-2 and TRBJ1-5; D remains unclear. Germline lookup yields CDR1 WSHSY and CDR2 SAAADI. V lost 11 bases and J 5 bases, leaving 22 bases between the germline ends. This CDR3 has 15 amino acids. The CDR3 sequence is CAAPSGWAMDQPQHF. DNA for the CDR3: TGCGCCGCCCCCTCGGGGTGGGCCATGGATCAGCCCCAGCATTTT.

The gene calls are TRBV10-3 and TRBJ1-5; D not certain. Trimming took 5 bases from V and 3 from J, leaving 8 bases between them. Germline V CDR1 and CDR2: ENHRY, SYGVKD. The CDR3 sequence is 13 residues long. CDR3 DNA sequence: TGTGCCATCAGTTCTAACCCCAATCAGCCCCAGCATTTT. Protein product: CAISSNPNQPQHF.

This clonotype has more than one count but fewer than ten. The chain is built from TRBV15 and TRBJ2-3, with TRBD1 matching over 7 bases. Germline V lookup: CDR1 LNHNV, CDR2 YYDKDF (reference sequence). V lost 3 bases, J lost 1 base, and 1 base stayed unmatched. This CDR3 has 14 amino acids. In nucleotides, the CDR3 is TGTGCCACCAGCAGGGGGACAGGCACAGATACGCAGTATTTT. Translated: CATSRGTGTDTQYF.

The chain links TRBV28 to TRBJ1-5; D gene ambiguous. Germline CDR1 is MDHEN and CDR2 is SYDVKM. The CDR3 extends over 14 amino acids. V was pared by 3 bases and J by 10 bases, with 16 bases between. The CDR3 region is CASSFLYASGPQHF. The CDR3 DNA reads TGTGCCAGCAGTTTCTTATACGCCTCAGGCCCCCAGCATTTT. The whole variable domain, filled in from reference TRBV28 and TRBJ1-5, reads DVKVTQSSRYLVKRTGEKVFLECVQDMDHENMFWYRQDPGLGLRLIYFSYDVKMKEKGDIPEGYSVSREKKERFSLILESASTNQTSMYLCASSFLYASGPQHFGDGTRLSIL.

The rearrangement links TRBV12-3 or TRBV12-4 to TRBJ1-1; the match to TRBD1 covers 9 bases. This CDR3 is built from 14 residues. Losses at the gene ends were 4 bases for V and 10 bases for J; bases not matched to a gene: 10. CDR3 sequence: CASSSSGTGNGAFF. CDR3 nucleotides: TGTGCCAGCAGTTCATCCGGGACAGGGAATGGAGCTTTCTTT.

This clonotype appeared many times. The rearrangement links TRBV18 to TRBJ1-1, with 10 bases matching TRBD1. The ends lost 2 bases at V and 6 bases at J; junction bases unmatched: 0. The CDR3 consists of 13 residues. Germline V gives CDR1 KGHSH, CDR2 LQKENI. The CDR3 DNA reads TGTGCCAGCTCACCAGGGACAGGGGCTGAAGCTTTCTTT. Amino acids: CASSPGTGAEAFF.

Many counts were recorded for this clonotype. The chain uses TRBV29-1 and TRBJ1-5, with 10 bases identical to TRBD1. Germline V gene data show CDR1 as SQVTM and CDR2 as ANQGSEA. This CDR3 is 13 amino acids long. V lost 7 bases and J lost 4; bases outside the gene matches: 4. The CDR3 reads CSAGTGENQPQHF. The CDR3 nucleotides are TGCAGCGCCGGGACAGGGGAGAATCAGCCCCAGCATTTT.

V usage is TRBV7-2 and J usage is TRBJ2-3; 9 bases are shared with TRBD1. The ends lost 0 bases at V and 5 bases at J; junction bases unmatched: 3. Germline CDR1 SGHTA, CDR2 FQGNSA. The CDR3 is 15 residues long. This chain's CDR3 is CASSLAPGQGDTQYF. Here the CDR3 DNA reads TGTGCCAGCAGCTTAGCGCCGGGACAGGGAGATACGCAGTATTTT. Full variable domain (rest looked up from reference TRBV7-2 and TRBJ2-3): GAGVSQSPSNKVTEKGKDVELRCDPISGHTALYWYRQSLGQGLEFLIYFQGNSAPDKSGLPSDRFSAERTGGSVSTLTIQRTQQEDSAVYLCASSLAPGQGDTQYFGPGTRLTVL.

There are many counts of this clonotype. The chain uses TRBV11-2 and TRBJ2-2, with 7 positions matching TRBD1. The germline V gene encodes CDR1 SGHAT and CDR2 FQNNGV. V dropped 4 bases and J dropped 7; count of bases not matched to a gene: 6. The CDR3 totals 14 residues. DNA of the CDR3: TGTGCCAGCAGCTCCCGACAGGGTAACGGGGAGCTGTTTTTT. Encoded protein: CASSSRQGNGELFF.

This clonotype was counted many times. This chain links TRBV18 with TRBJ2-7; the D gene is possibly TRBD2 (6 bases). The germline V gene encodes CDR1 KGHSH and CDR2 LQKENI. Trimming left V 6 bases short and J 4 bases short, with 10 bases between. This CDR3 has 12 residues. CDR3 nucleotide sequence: TGTGCCAGCTCGGCCGGGACTTACGAGCAGTACTTC. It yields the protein CASSAGTYEQYF.

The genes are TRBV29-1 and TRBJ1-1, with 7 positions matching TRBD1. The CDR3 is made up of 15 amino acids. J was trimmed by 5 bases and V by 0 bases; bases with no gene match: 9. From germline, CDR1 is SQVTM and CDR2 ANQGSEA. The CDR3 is CSVEDQQGFGTEAFF. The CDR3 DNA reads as TGCAGCGTTGAAGATCAACAGGGGTTCGGGACTGAAGCTTTCTTT.

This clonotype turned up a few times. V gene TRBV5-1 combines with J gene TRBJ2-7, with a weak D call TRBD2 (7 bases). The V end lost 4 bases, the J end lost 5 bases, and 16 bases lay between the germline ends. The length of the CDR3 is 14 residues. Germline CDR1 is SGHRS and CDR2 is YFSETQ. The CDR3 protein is CASSHRTGGDEQYF. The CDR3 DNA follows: TGCGCCAGCAGCCACAGAACGGGGGGCGACGAGCAGTACTTC.

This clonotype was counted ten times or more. The CDR3 sequence is CASRTQYNYGYTF. The CDR3 coding sequence is TGTGCCAGCAGGACACAGTACAACTATGGCTACACCTTC. The chain carries TRBV28 and TRBJ1-2; D uncertain. The V gene's germline CDR1 is MDHEN and CDR2 SYDVKM. V lost 6 bases and J 2 bases, leaving 10 bases between the germline ends. This CDR3 region has 13 residues.

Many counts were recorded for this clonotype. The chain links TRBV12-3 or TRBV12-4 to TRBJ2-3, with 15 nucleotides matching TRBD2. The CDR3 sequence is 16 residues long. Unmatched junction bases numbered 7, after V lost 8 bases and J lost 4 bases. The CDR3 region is CASGGRTSGRADTQYF. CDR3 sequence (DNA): TGTGCCAGCGGAGGACGGACTAGCGGGAGGGCAGATACGCAGTATTTT.

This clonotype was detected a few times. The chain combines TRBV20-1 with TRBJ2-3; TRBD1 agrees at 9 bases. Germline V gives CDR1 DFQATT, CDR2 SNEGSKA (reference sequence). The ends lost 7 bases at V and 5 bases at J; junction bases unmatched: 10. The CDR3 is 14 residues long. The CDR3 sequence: CSEKRDRVLDTQYF. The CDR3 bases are TGCAGTGAAAAACGGGACAGGGTTTTAGATACGCAGTATTTT.

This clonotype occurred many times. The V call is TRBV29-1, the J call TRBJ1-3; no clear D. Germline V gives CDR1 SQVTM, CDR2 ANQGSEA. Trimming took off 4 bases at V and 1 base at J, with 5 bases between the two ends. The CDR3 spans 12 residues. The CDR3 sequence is CSVAESGNTIYF. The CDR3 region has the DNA TGCAGCGTTGCAGAGTCTGGAAACACCATATATTTT. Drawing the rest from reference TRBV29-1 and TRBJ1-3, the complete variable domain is SAVISQKPSRDICQRGTSLTIQCQVDSQVTMMFWYRQQPGQSLTLIATANQGSEATYESGFVIDKFPISRPNLTFSTLTVSNMSPEDSSIYLCSVAESGNTIYFGEGSWLTVV.